A selection of T cell receptor beta chains follows, all from one sample in a study of blood T cells in healthy people across ages. TCRdb reprocessed the 5' RACE reads with MiXCR, giving one entry per CDR3 protein. The sample shows approximately 790,000 distinct CDR3 sequences, 62% of them seen only once. The sample comprised blood. The receptors originated from a man aged 25-40 years in good health. CDR3s include the opening cysteine and the closing phenylalanine or tryptophan. A D gene is named only where the DNA matches it firmly. Expanded clones are given a class, and other clones once, few, many or no size at all.

cdr3_aa cdr3_nt d_call j_call v_call clone_size
CASSSRNQPQHF TGTGCCAGCAGTTCCCGAAATCAGCCCCAGCATTTT - TRBJ1-5 TRBV12-3/TRBV12-4 -
CASSEARGRGFLDVNEQFF TGTGCCAGCAGTGAAGCCCGTGGGAGAGGTTTCCTAGATGTCAATGAGCAGTTCTTC - TRBJ2-1 TRBV6-1 -
CASSLAIGAYGYTF TGTGCCAGCAGCTTAGCGATAGGGGCCTATGGCTACACCTTC - TRBJ1-2 TRBV7-9 -
CASSVGITHTDTQYF TGTGCCAGCAGCGTAGGTATCACGCACACAGATACGCAGTATTTT - TRBJ2-3 TRBV9 -
CARGGTAGVYEQYF TGTGCCAGAGGGGGGACAGCGGGGGTATACGAGCAGTACTTC - TRBJ2-7 TRBV2 -
CASSRFANSNQPQHF TGTGCCAGCAGTCGGTTCGCCAATAGCAATCAGCCCCAGCATTTT - TRBJ1-5 TRBV27 -
CASSQESSGRELFF TGTGCCAGCAGCCAAGAGAGTAGTGGTCGGGAGCTGTTTTTT - TRBJ2-2 TRBV4-2 -
CASSLAGTGGTDTQYF TGTGCCAGCAGCTTAGCGGGGACAGGGGGCACAGATACGCAGTATTTT TRBD1 TRBJ2-3 TRBV7-2 -
CSATRQAGEQYF TGCAGTGCAACCCGACAGGCCGGCGAGCAGTACTTC - TRBJ2-7 TRBV20-1 -
CASGTFYEQYF TGTGCCTCTGGGACATTCTACGAGCAGTACTTC - TRBJ2-7 TRBV12-3/TRBV12-4 -
CASSLKGDTQYF TGTGCCAGCAGTCTAAAGGGGGATACGCAGTATTTT - TRBJ2-3 TRBV5-1 -
CASSALAGTYEQYF TGTGCCAGCAGCGCGCTAGCGGGAACCTACGAGCAGTACTTC TRBD2 TRBJ2-7 TRBV5-5 few
CSARDFEGGTDTQYF TGCAGTGCTAGAGATTTTGAGGGGGGGACAGATACGCAGTATTTT - TRBJ2-3 TRBV20-1 -
CASSLDWGRNEQFF TGTGCCAGCAGCTTAGACTGGGGTCGGAATGAGCAGTTCTTC - TRBJ2-1 TRBV7-2 -
CSARGGTATHNSPLHF TGCAGTGCTAGAGGAGGGACAGCTACCCATAATTCACCCCTCCACTTT TRBD1 TRBJ1-6 TRBV20-1 -
CASTYRSLRRETQYF TGTGCCAGTACCTACAGGAGCTTAAGGCGAGAGACCCAGTACTTC - TRBJ2-5 TRBV5-6 few
CASSKGDRDLYEQYF TGTGCCAGCAGCAAAGGGGACAGGGATTTATACGAGCAGTACTTC - TRBJ2-7 TRBV21-1 -
CASSTTTGATYEQYF TGTGCCAGCAGTACGACGACAGGGGCCACCTACGAGCAGTACTTC TRBD1 TRBJ2-7 TRBV28 -
CASSSGLAGYGETQYF TGTGCCAGCAGTTCGGGACTAGCGGGGTATGGGGAGACCCAGTACTTC TRBD2 TRBJ2-5 TRBV12-3/TRBV12-4 -
CASSLLSGGNTGELFF TGCGCCAGCAGCTTGTTAAGCGGGGGGAACACCGGGGAGCTGTTTTTT TRBD2 TRBJ2-2 TRBV5-1 -
CASSQDAGIDGYTF TGTGCCAGCAGCCAAGATGCAGGGATAGATGGCTACACCTTC - TRBJ1-2 TRBV3-1 -
CASSNRHRRGYEQYF TGTGCCAGCAGCAACCGACATCGGCGGGGGTACGAGCAGTACTTC TRBD2 TRBJ2-7 TRBV12-3/TRBV12-4 -
CASSKAGPSGYEQYF TGTGCCAGCAGCAAAGCGGGTCCATCAGGGTACGAGCAGTACTTC - TRBJ2-7 TRBV21-1 -
CASSPGRNHEQYF TGTGCCAGCAGCCCGGGAAGGAACCACGAGCAGTACTTC - TRBJ2-7 TRBV27 few